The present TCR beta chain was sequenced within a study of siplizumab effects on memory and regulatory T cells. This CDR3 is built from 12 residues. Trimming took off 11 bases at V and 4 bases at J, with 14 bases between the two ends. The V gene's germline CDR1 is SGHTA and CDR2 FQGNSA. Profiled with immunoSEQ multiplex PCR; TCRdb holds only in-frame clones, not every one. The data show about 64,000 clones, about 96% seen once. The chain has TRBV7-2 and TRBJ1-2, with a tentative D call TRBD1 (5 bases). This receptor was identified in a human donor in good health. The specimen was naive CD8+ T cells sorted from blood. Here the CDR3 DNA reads TGTGCCGTCCTCGGACAATTCTATGGCTACACCTTC. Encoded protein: CAVLGQFYGYTF. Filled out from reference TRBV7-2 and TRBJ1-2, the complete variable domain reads GAGVSQSPSNKVTEKGKDVELRCDPISGHTALYWYRQSLGQGLEFLIYFQGNSAPDKSGLPSDRFSAERTGGSVSTLTIQRTQQEDSAVYLCAVLGQFYGYTFGSGTRLTVV.